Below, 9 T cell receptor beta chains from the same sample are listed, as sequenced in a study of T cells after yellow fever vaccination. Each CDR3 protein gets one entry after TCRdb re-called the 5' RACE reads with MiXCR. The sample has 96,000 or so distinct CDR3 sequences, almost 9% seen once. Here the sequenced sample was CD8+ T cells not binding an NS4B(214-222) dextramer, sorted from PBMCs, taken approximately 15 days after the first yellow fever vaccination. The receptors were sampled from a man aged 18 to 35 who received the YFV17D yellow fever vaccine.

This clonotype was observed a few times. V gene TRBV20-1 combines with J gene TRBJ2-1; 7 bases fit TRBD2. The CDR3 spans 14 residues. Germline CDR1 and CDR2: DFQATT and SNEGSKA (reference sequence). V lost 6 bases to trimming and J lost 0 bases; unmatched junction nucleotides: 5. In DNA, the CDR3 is TGCAGTGCCCCAGGGAGGGTCTCCTACAATGAGCAGTTCTTC. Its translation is CSAPGRVSYNEQFF.

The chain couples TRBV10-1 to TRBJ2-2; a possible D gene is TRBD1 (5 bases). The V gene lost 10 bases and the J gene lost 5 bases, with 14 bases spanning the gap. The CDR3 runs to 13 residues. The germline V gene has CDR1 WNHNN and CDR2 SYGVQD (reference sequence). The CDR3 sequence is CATREFETGELFF. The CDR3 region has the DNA TGCGCCACCAGGGAATTTGAGACCGGGGAGCTGTTTTTT.

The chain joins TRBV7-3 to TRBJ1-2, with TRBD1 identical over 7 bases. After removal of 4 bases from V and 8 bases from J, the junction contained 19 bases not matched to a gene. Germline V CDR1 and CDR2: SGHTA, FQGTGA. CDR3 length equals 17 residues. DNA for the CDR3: TGTGCCAGCAGCTATAACGCAATTTCGACAGGGCCGGACGGCTACACCTTC. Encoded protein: CASSYNAISTGPDGYTF.

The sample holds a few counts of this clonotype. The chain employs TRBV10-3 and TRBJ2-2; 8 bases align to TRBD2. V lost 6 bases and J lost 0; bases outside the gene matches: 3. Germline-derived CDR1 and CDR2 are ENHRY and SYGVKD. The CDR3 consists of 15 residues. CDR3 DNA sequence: TGTGCCATCAGCCGCGGGGGGACGAACACCGGGGAGCTGTTTTTT. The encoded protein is CAISRGGTNTGELFF.

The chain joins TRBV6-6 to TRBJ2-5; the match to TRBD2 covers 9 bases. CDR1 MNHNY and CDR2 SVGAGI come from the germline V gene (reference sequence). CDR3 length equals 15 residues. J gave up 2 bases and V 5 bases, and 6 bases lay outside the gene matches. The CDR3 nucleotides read TGTGCCAGCAGTCCCCTAGCGGGGCCTCAAGAGACCCAGTACTTC. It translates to CASSPLAGPQETQYF.

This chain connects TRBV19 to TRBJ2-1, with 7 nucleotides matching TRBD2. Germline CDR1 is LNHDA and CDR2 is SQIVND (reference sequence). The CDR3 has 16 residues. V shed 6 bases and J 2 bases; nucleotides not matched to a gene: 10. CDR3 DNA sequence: TGTGCCAGTAGCCTTACCGCTAGCGGTGCCTACAATGAGCAGTTCTTC. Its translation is CASSLTASGAYNEQFF.

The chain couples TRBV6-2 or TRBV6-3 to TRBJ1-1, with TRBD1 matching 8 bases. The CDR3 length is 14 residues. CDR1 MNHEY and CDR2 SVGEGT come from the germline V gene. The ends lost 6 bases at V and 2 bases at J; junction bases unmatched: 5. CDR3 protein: CASRYDRGNTEAFF. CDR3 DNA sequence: TGTGCCAGCAGGTATGACAGGGGCAACACTGAAGCTTTCTTT.

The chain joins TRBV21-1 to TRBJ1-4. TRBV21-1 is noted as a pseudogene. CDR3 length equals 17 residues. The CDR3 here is CASKVQDQGLANEKLFF. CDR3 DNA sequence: TGTGCCAGCAAAGTTCAGGACCAGGGACTCGCTAATGAAAAACTGTTTTTT.

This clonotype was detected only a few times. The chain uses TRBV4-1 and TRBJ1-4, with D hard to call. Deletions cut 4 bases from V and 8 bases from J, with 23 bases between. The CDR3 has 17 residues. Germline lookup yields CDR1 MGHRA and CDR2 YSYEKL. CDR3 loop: CASSPRTELLRGEKLFF. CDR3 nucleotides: TGCGCCAGCAGCCCCCGAACCGAACTTCTACGTGGGGAAAAACTGTTTTTT.